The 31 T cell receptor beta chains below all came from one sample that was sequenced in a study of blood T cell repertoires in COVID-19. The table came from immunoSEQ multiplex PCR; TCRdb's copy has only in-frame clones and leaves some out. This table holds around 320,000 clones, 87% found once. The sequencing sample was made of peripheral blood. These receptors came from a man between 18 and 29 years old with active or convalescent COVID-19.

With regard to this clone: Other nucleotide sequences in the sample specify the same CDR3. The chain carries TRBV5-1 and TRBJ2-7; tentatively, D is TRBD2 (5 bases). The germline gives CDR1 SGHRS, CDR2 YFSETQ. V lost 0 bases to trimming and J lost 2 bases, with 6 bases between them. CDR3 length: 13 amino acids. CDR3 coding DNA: TGCGCCAGCAGCTTGGCCGGGACCTACGAGCAGTACTTC. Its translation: CASSLAGTYEQYF.

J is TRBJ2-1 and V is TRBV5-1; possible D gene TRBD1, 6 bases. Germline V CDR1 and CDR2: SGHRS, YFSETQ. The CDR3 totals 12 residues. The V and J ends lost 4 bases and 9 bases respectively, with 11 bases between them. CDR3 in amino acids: CASSINRVEQFF. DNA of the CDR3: TGCGCCAGCAGCATAAACAGGGTTGAGCAGTTCTTC.

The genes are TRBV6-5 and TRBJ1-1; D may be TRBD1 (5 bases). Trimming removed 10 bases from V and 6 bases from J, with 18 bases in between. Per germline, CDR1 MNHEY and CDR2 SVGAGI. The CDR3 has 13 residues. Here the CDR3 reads CATSPGIRAEAFF. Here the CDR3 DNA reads TGTGCCACCTCCCCAGGGATAAGGGCTGAAGCTTTCTTT.

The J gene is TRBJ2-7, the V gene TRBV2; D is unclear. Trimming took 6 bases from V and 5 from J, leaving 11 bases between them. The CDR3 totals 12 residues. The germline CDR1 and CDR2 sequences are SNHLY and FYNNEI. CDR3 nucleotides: TGTGCCAGCAGGCCTAACCGGGACGAGCAGTACTTC. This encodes CASRPNRDEQYF.

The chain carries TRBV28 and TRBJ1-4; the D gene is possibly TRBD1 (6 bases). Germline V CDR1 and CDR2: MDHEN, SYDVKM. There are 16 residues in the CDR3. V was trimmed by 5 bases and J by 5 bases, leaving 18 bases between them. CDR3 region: CASSTTPGHLNEKLFF. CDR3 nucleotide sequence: TGTGCCAGCAGTACCACACCGGGACACCTGAATGAAAAACTGTTTTTT. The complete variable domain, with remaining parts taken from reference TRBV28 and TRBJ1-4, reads DVKVTQSSRYLVKRTGEKVFLECVQDMDHENMFWYRQDPGLGLRLIYFSYDVKMKEKGDIPEGYSVSREKKERFSLILESASTNQTSMYLCASSTTPGHLNEKLFFGSGTQLSVL.

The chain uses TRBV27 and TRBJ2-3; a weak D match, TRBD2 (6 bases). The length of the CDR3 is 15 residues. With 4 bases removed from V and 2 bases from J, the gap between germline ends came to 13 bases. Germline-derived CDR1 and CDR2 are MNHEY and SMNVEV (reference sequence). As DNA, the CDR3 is TGTGCCAGCAGTTGGTCGGGGGAGTACACAGATACGCAGTATTTT. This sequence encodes CASSWSGEYTDTQYF.

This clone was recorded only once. The CDR3 DNA is TGTGCCACCAGTGATTTCGGGGCTGAAGCTTTCTTT. This sequence encodes CATSDFGAEAFF. This chain links TRBV24-1 with TRBJ1-1; D remains unclear. V was clipped by 1 base and J by 6 bases, with 5 bases between them. This CDR3 has 12 amino acids. The V gene's germline CDR1 is KGHDR and CDR2 SFDVKD.

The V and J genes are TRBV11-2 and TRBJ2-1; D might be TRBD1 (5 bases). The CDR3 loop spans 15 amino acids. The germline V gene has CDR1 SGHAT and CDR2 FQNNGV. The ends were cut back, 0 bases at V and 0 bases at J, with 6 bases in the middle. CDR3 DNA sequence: TGTGCCAGCAGCTTAGATCAGGGCTCCTACAATGAGCAGTTCTTC. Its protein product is CASSLDQGSYNEQFF.

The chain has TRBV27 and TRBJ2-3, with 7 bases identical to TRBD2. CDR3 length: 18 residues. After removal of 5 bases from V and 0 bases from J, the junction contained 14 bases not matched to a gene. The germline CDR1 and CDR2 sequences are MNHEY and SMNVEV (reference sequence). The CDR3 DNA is TGTGCCAGCAGTCCCCTGGTGGCTAGCGGAAGTAGCACAGATACGCAGTATTTT. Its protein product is CASSPLVASGSSTDTQYF.

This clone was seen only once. The CDR3: CASSYSIQDSYEQYF. For the CDR3, the DNA is TGTGCCAGCAGTTACTCGATCCAGGACTCCTACGAGCAGTACTTC. The chain links TRBV6-5 to TRBJ2-7, with unresolved D. V was pared by 0 bases and J by 0 bases, with 9 bases between. There are 15 residues in the CDR3. Germline V gives CDR1 MNHEY, CDR2 SVGAGI.

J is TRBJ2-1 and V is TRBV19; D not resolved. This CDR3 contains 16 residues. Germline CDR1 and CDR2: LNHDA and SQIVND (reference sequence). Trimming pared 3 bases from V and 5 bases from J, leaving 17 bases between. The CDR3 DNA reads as TGTGCCAGTAGTATCCGACTGGCCCTACTGAACAATGAGCAGTTCTTC. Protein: CASSIRLALLNNEQFF.

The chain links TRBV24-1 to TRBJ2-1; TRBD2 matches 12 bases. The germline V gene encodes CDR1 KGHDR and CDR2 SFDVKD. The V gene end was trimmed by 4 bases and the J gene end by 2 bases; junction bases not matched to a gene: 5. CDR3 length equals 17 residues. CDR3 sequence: CATSDRLAGATYNEQFF. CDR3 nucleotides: TGTGCCACCAGTGACCGACTAGCGGGAGCCACCTACAATGAGCAGTTCTTC.

The CDR3 reads CASSELAGGLSSYNEQFF. CDR3 in DNA: TGCGCCAGCAGCGAACTAGCGGGAGGCTTAAGCTCCTACAATGAGCAGTTCTTC. The J gene is TRBJ2-1, the V gene TRBV4-3, with 12 bases aligning to TRBD2. Germline assignment: CDR1 LGHNA and CDR2 YSLEER. The CDR3 is made up of 18 amino acids. Trimming at V came to 5 bases and at J to 0 bases, leaving 8 bases not matched to a gene.

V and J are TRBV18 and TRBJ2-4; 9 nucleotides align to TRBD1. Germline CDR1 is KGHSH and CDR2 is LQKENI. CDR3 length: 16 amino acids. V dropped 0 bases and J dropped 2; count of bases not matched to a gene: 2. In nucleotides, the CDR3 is TGTGCCAGCTCACCACCGACAGGGGGGACCAAAAACATTCAGTACTTC. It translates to CASSPPTGGTKNIQYF.

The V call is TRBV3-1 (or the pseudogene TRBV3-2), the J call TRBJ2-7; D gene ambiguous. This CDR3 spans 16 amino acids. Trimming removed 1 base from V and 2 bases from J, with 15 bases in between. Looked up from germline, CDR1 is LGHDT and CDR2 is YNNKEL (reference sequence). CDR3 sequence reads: CASSQVESRMAYEQYF. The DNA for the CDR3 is TGTGCCAGCAGCCAAGTGGAGTCACGGATGGCCTACGAGCAGTACTTC.

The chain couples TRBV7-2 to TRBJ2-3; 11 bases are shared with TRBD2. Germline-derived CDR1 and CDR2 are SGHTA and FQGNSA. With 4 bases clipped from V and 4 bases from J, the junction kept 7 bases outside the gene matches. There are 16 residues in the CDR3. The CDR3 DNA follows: TGTGCCAGCAGCTCCTTAGCGGGGGGGCTGGCAGATACGCAGTATTTT. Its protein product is CASSSLAGGLADTQYF.

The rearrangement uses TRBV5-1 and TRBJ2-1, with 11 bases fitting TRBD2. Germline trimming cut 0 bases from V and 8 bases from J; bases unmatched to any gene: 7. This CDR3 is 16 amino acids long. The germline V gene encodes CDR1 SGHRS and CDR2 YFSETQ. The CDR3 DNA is TGCGCCAGCAGCTTGGTTCAGACTAGCGGGATATATGAGCAGTTCTTC. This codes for CASSLVQTSGIYEQFF.

CDR3 residues: CASGRGESYEQYF. DNA for the CDR3: TGTGCCAGCGGACGGGGGGAGTCTTACGAGCAGTACTTC. This chain links TRBV5-4 with TRBJ2-7; the match to TRBD2 covers 7 bases. The CDR3 is made up of 13 amino acids. V trimming: 7 bases; J trimming: 4 bases; junction bases outside the gene matches: 8. CDR1 is SGHNT, CDR2 YYREEE, per germline (reference sequence).

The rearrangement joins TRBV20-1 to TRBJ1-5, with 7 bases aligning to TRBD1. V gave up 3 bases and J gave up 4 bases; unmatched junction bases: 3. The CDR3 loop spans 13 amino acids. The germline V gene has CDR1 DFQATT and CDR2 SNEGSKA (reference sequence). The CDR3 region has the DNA TGCAGTGCTAGTACAGGGGCGAATCAGCCCCAGCATTTT. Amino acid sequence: CSASTGANQPQHF.

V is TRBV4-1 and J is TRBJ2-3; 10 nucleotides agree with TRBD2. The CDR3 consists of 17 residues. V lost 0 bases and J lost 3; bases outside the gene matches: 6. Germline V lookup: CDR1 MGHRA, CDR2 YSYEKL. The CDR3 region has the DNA TGCGCCAGCAGCCAAGAACTAGCGGGGCAATCGACAGATACGCAGTATTTT. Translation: CASSQELAGQSTDTQYF.

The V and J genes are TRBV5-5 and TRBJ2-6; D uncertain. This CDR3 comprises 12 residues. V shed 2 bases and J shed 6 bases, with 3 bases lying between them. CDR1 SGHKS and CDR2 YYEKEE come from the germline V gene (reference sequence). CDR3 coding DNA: TGTGCCAGCAGCTTTATGGCCAACGTCCTGACTTTC. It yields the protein CASSFMANVLTF.

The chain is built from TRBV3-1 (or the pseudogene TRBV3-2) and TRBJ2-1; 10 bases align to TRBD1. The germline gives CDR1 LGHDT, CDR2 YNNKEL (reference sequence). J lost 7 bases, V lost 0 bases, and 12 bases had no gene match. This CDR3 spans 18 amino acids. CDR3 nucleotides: TGTGCCAGCAGCCAAGATTGGGGCCGCGACAGGGGGCTGAATGAGCAGTTCTTC. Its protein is CASSQDWGRDRGLNEQFF.

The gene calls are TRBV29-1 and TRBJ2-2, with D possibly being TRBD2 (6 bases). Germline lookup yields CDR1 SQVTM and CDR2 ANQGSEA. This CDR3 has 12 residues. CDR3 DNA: TGCAGTACGGGAGACTTCGGCGGGGAGCTGTTTTTT. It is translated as CSTGDFGGELFF.

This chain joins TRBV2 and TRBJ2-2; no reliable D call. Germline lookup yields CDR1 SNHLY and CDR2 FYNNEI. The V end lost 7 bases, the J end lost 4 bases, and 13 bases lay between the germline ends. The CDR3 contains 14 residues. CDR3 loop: CASNLREATGELFF. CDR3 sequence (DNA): TGTGCCAGCAATTTGAGAGAGGCCACCGGGGAGCTGTTTTTT.

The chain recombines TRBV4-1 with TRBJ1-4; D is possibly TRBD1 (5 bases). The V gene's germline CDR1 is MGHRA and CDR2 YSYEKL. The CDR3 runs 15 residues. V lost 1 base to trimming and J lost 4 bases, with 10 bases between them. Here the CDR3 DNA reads TGCGCCAGCAGCCAAGGTAGACAGCTTAATGAAAAACTGTTTTTT. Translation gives CASSQGRQLNEKLFF.

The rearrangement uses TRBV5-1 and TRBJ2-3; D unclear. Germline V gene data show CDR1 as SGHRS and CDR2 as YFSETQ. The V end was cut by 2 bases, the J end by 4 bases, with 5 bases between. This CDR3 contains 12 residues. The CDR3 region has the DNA TGCGCCAGCAGCTTATCAGCAGATACGCAGTATTTT. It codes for CASSLSADTQYF.

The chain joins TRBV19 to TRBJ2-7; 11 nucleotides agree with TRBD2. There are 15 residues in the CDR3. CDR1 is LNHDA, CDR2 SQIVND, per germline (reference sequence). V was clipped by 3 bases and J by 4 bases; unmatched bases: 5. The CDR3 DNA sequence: TGTGCCAGTAGTATTGGGCTAGCGGGAGGTTACGAGCAGTACTTC. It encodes CASSIGLAGGYEQYF.

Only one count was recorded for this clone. CDR3 region: CASCLFPRDEAFF. DNA of the CDR3: TGTGCCAGCTGCCTTTTTCCGCGGGATGAAGCTTTCTTT. This sequence joins TRBV5-5 and TRBJ1-1; D not resolved. V lost 7 bases to trimming and J lost 7 bases, with 17 bases between them. The CDR3 spans 13 residues. CDR1 and CDR2 from the germline V gene are SGHKS and YYEKEE (reference sequence).

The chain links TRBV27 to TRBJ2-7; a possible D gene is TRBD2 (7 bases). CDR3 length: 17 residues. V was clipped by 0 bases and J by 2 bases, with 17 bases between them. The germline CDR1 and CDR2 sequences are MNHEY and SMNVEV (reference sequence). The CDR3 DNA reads TGTGCCAGCAGTTTATCGTCGGGGCGGGGGCGCACCTACGAGCAGTACTTC. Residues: CASSLSSGRGRTYEQYF.

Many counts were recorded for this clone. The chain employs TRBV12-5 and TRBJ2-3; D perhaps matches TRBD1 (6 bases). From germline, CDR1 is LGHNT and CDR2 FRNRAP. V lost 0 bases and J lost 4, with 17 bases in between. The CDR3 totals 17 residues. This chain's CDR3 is CASGLVNNDRHPDTQYF. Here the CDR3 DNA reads TGTGCTAGTGGTTTGGTAAATAACGACAGGCATCCAGATACGCAGTATTTT.

The CDR3 bases are TGTGCCAGCAGCGTAGGGGACTCCGAGCAGTACTTC. It specifies CASSVGDSEQYF. This chain links TRBV9 with TRBJ2-7; a possible D gene is TRBD2 (6 bases). V shed 0 bases and J shed 6 bases, with 7 bases lying between them. There are 12 residues in the CDR3. CDR1 SGDLS and CDR2 YYNGEE come from the germline V gene.